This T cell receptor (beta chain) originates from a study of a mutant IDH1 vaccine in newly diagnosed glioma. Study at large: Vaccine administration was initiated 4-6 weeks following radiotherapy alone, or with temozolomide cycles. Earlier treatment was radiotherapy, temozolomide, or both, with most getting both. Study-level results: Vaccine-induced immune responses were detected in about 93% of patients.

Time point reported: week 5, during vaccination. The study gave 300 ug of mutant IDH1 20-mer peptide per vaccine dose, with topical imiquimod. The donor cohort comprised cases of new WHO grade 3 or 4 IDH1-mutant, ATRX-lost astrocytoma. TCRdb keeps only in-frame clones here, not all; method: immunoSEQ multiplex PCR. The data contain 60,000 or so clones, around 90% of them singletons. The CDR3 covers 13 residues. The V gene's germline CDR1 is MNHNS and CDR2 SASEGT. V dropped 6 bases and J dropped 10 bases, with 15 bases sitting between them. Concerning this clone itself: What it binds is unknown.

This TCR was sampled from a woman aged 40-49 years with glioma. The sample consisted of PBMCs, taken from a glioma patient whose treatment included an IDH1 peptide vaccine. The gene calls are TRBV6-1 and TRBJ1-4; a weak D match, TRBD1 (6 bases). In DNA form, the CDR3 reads TGTGCCAGCAGAGAGCTGGGGGCGGGAAAACTGTTTTTT. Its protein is CASRELGAGKLFF.